This T cell receptor beta chain originates from a study of T cell changes during pregnancy in multiple sclerosis. CDR1 GTSNPN and CDR2 SVGIG come from the germline V gene (reference sequence). The CDR3 consists of 16 residues. Trimming removed 0 bases from V and 10 bases from J; junction bases left unmatched: 10. Assay used: immunoSEQ multiplex PCR; TCRdb lists only in-frame clones, some missing. There are around 97,000 clones in the sample; roughly nine tenths occur only once, and around 0.78% lies in the top ten. Source: peripheral blood, taken in the second trimester of pregnancy. The TCR originated in a female donor in good health, enrolled as a control in a pregnancy study. V gene TRBV30 combines with J gene TRBJ2-1, with 12 bases matching TRBD2. CDR3 sequence reads: CAWSVPLAGGPGEQFF. The CDR3 nucleotides read TGTGCCTGGAGTGTACCACTAGCGGGAGGCCCGGGGGAGCAGTTCTTC.